In its sample, the clone carrying this TCR beta chain was seen many times. Its antigen is unknown. The data derive from a study of T cell repertoires in cytomegalovirus infection. Study context: The authors relied on CMV epitopes, both recently identified HLA-C-restricted and well-studied HLA-B-restricted. Regarding the study as a whole: Across the ex vivo response, the dominant clonotypes were HLA-C-restricted CMV-specific TCR beta clonotypes. CMV carriers with the relevant HLA were identified by cumulative public TCR beta family frequency.

Via MiXCR, TCRdb re-called the reads, giving one row per CDR3 protein. The table includes about half a million distinct CDR3 sequences, roughly a third detected once. Germline V gene data show CDR1 as SGHVS and CDR2 as FNYEAQ. V lost 1 base and J lost 8, with 6 bases in between. The CDR3 extends over 13 amino acids. The chain combines TRBV7-6 with TRBJ1-6; D is unclear. Source: cultured PBMCs, taken from culture after CMV antigen stimulation. This clonotype was sampled from a human donor in good health (CMV status not recorded). Some clones in this sample may be carry-over from other donors' samples. The CDR3 DNA follows: TGTGCCAGCAGCTTAGGGTCGGATTCACCCCTCCACTTT. It is translated as CASSLGSDSPLHF.